These T cell receptor beta chains were read from a single sample in a study of blood T cell repertoires in COVID-19. Produced via immunoSEQ multiplex PCR; TCRdb's table is partial and in-frame only. The sample comprises 250,000 or so clones, 65% to 90% of which are singletons, and approximately 1.6% rests with the top ten. Sequencing was performed on PBMCs or T cells enriched from blood (not recorded which). Receptors were obtained from a man in his forties who had recovered from COVID-19. The CDR3 runs from the conserved cysteine through the conserved F or W. A D gene is named only where the DNA matches it firmly. The size field is filled for only some rows; it gives once, few, many or a size class.

d_gene: -
j_gene: TRBJ2-2
v_gene: TRBV9
abundance: -
CDR3nt: TGTGCCAGCAGCTCGACTAGTAATACCGGGGAGCTGTTTTTT
CDR3aa: CASSSTSNTGELFF

d_gene: -
j_gene: TRBJ1-2
v_gene: TRBV15
abundance: -
CDR3nt: TGTGCCACCAGCAGAGGGGCGGGTTATGGCTACACCTTC
CDR3aa: CATSRGAGYGYTF

d_gene: -
j_gene: TRBJ2-1
v_gene: TRBV29-1
abundance: -
CDR3nt: TGCAGCGGGTTAGGGGCAGAGCAGTTCTTC
CDR3aa: CSGLGAEQFF

d_gene: TRBD1
j_gene: TRBJ1-1
v_gene: TRBV11-1
abundance: -
CDR3nt: TGTGCCAGCAGCTTAGACAGGGGGAGCACTGAAGCTTTCTTT
CDR3aa: CASSLDRGSTEAFF

d_gene: TRBD1
j_gene: TRBJ1-2
v_gene: TRBV5-1
abundance: -
CDR3nt: TGCGCCAGCACCAGGGGACAGGGTCCAACTAACTATGGCTACACCTTC
CDR3aa: CASTRGQGPTNYGYTF

d_gene: -
j_gene: TRBJ1-5
v_gene: TRBV6-5
abundance: -
CDR3nt: TGTGCCAGCACTACGACCCAGGGGAGCAATCAGCCCCAGCATTTT
CDR3aa: CASTTTQGSNQPQHF

d_gene: -
j_gene: TRBJ2-3
v_gene: TRBV10-3
abundance: -
CDR3nt: TGTGCCATCAGTGAGTCCGGTCCAGATACGCAGTATTTT
CDR3aa: CAISESGPDTQYF

d_gene: -
j_gene: TRBJ1-1
v_gene: TRBV11-3
abundance: -
CDR3nt: TGTGCCAGCAGCTCCGACGGGGACACTGAAGCTTTCTTT
CDR3aa: CASSSDGDTEAFF

d_gene: -
j_gene: TRBJ2-1
v_gene: TRBV19
abundance: -
CDR3nt: TGTGCCAGTAGTATGGAGCAGGGCTATGAGCAGTTCTTC
CDR3aa: CASSMEQGYEQFF

d_gene: TRBD1
j_gene: TRBJ2-7
v_gene: TRBV18
abundance: -
CDR3nt: TGTGCCAGCTCACCACCGCAGGACAGGGGGTACGAGCAGTACTTC
CDR3aa: CASSPPQDRGYEQYF

d_gene: TRBD1
j_gene: TRBJ1-2
v_gene: TRBV3-1/TRBV3-2
abundance: -
CDR3nt: TGTGCCAGCAGCCCACGGGGACAGGGGAGTCTCCATGGCTACACCTTC
CDR3aa: CASSPRGQGSLHGYTF

d_gene: -
j_gene: TRBJ2-3
v_gene: TRBV11-2
abundance: -
CDR3nt: TGTGCCAGCAGGTGGGCGGGATCCGATACGCAGTATTTT
CDR3aa: CASRWAGSDTQYF

d_gene: TRBD1
j_gene: TRBJ1-2
v_gene: TRBV15
abundance: -
CDR3nt: TGTGCCACCAGCAGATCGTCATTAAGGGGACAGGATGGCTACACCTTC
CDR3aa: CATSRSSLRGQDGYTF

d_gene: -
j_gene: TRBJ1-4
v_gene: TRBV7-2
abundance: -
CDR3nt: TGTGCCAGCAGCTTACCAGGGGCAGGGGAGGGAACTAATGAAAAACTGTTTTTT
CDR3aa: CASSLPGAGEGTNEKLFF

d_gene: -
j_gene: TRBJ1-5
v_gene: TRBV19
abundance: -
CDR3nt: TGTGCCAGTAGCTTCCAGGGCAATCAGCCCCAGCATTTT
CDR3aa: CASSFQGNQPQHF

d_gene: -
j_gene: TRBJ2-1
v_gene: TRBV11-3
abundance: -
CDR3nt: TGTGCCAGCAGCTCAAACCGGGAGGAGCAGTTCTTC
CDR3aa: CASSSNREEQFF

d_gene: -
j_gene: TRBJ1-4
v_gene: TRBV15
abundance: -
CDR3nt: TGTGCCACCAGCTCCCGACAGGTAGAAGAAAAACTGTTTTTT
CDR3aa: CATSSRQVEEKLFF

d_gene: TRBD1
j_gene: TRBJ2-7
v_gene: TRBV4-2
abundance: -
CDR3nt: TGTGCCAGCAGCCCGGCCGGGACAGGGGGATACGAGCAGTACTTC
CDR3aa: CASSPAGTGGYEQYF

d_gene: TRBD2
j_gene: TRBJ2-3
v_gene: TRBV7-8
abundance: -
CDR3nt: TGTGCCAGCAGCTTAGATCGGGGTTTGGGGACTAGGAAAGATACGCAGTATTTT
CDR3aa: CASSLDRGLGTRKDTQYF

d_gene: TRBD1
j_gene: TRBJ1-1
v_gene: TRBV7-9
abundance: -
CDR3nt: TGTGCCAGCAGCTGGGGACAGGGCACTGAAGCTTTCTTT
CDR3aa: CASSWGQGTEAFF

d_gene: TRBD1
j_gene: TRBJ1-2
v_gene: TRBV7-9
abundance: few
CDR3nt: TGTGCCAGCAGCTTAGAGGGGGCGGAGGGCTACACCTTC
CDR3aa: CASSLEGAEGYTF

d_gene: -
j_gene: TRBJ1-1
v_gene: TRBV27
abundance: -
CDR3nt: TGTGCCAGCACCGCAGGGGTCGCCGGTGGTGAAGCTTTCTTT
CDR3aa: CASTAGVAGGEAFF

d_gene: -
j_gene: TRBJ1-6
v_gene: TRBV11-2
abundance: -
CDR3nt: TGTGCCAGCAGCCAGAACTCCTATAATTCACCCCTCCACTTT
CDR3aa: CASSQNSYNSPLHF